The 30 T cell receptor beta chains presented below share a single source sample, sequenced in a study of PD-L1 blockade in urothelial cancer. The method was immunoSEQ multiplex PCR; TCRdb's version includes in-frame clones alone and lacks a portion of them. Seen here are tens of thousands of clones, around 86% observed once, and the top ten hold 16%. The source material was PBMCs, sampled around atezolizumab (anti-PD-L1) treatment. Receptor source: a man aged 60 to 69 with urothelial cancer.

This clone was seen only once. In nucleotides, the CDR3 is TGTGCCAGCGGTCAGGGGGAGGCCTATGGCTACACCTTC. This translates into CASGQGEAYGYTF. This chain links TRBV27 with TRBJ1-2; 7 nucleotides align to TRBD1. The V and J ends lost 8 bases and 4 bases, in that order; junction bases with no gene match: 7. The length of the CDR3 is 13 residues. From germline, CDR1 is MNHEY and CDR2 SMNVEV (reference sequence).

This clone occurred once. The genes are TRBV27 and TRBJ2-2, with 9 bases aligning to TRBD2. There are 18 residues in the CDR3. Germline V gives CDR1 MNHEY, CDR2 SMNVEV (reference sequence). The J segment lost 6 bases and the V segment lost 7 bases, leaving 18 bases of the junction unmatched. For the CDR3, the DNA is TGTGCCAGCACCCTCCTCAGCGGGAGGCTCCTTACTGCCGGGGAGCTGTTTTTT. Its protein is CASTLLSGRLLTAGELFF.

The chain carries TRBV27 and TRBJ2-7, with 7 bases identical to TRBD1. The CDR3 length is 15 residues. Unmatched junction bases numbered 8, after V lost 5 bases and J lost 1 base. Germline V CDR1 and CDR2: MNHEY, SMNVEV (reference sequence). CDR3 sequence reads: CASSMTGRVSYEQYF. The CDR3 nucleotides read TGTGCCAGCAGTATGACAGGGCGGGTATCCTACGAGCAGTACTTC.

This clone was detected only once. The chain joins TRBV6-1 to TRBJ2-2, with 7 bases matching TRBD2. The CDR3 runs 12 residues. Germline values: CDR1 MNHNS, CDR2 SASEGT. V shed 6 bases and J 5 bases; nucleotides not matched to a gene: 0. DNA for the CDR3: TGTGCCAGCAGCGGGGGGACCGGGGAGCTGTTTTTT. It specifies CASSGGTGELFF.

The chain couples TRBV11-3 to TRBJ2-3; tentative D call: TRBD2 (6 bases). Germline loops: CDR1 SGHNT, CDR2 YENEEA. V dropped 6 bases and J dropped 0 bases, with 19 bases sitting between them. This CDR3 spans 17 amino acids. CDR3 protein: CASSSRGWGTSTDTQYF. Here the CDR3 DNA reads TGTGCCAGCAGTTCCCGAGGGTGGGGGACTAGCACAGATACGCAGTATTTT.

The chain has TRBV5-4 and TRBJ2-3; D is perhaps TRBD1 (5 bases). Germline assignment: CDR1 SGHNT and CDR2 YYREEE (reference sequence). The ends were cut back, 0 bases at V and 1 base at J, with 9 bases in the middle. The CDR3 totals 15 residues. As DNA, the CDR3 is TGTGCCAGCAGCTTGGGCCAGGGTCGCACAGATACGCAGTATTTT. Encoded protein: CASSLGQGRTDTQYF. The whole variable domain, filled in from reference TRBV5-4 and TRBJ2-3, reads ETGVTQSPTHLIKTRGQQVTLRCSSQSGHNTVSWYQQALGQGPQFIFQYYREEENGRGNFPPRFSGLQFPNYSSELNVNALELDDSALYLCASSLGQGRTDTQYFGPGTRLTVL.

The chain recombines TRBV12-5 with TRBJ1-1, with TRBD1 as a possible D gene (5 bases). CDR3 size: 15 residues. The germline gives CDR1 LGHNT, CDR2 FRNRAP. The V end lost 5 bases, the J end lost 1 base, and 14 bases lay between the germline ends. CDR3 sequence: CASGPSGVRNTEAFF. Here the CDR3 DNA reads TGTGCTAGTGGTCCATCGGGGGTTCGGAACACTGAAGCTTTCTTT.

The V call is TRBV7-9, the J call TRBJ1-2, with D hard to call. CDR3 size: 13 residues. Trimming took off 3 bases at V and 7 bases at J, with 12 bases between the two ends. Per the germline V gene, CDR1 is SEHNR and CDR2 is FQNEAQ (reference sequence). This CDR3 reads CASSFEGAVGYTF. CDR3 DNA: TGTGCCAGCAGCTTCGAGGGAGCGGTTGGCTACACCTTC.

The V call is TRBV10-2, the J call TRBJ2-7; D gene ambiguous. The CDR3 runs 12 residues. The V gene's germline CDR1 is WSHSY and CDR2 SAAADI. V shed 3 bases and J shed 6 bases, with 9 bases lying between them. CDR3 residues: CASSDNGGEQYF. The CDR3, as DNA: TGCGCCAGCAGTGATAACGGCGGCGAGCAGTACTTC.

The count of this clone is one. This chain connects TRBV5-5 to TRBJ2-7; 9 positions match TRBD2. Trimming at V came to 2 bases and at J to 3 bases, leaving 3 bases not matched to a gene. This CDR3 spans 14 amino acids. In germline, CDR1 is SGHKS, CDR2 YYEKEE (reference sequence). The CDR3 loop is CASSFSGSSYEQYF. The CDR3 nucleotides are TGTGCCAGCAGCTTTAGCGGGAGTAGCTACGAGCAGTACTTC.

In DNA, the CDR3 is TGTGCCAGCTCACCCGCCGGACAGATGAACACTGAAGCTTTCTTT. This encodes CASSPAGQMNTEAFF. This chain joins TRBV18 and TRBJ1-1, with a weak D call TRBD1 (6 bases). Germline-derived CDR1 and CDR2 are KGHSH and LQKENI. V was pared by 3 bases and J by 0 bases, with 11 bases between. The CDR3 spans 15 residues.

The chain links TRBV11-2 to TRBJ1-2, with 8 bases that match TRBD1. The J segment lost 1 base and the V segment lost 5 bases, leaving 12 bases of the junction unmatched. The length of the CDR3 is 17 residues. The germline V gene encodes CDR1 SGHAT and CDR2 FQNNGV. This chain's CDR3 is CASSRVTGGKINYGYTF. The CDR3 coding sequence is TGTGCCAGCAGCCGCGTTACAGGGGGAAAAATTAACTATGGCTACACCTTC.

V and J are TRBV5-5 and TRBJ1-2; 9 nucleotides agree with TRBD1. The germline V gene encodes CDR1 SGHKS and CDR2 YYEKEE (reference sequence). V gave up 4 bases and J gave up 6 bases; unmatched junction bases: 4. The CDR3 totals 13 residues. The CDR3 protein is CASSSTGGDGYTF. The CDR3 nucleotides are TGTGCCAGCAGCAGCACAGGGGGCGATGGCTACACCTTC.

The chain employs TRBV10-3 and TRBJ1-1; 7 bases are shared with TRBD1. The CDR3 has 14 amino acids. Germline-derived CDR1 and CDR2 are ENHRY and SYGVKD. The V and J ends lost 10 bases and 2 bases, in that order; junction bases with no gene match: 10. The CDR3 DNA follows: TGTGCCACCGGAGGACAGGCCGGAAACACTGAAGCTTTCTTT. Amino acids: CATGGQAGNTEAFF.

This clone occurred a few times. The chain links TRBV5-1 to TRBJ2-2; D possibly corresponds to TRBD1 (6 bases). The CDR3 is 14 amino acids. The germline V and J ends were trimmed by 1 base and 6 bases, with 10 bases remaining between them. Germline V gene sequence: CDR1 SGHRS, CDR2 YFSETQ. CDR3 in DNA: TGCGCCAGCAGCTTGAGCAGGGGCTCCGGGGAGCTGTTTTTT. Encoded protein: CASSLSRGSGELFF.

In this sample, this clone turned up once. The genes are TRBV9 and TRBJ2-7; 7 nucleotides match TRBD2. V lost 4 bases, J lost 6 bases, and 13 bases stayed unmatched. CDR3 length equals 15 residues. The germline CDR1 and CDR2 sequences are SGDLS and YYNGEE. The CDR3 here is CASSPTGTTRGEQYF. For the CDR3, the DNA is TGTGCCAGCAGCCCTACCGGGACTACCAGAGGCGAGCAGTACTTC.

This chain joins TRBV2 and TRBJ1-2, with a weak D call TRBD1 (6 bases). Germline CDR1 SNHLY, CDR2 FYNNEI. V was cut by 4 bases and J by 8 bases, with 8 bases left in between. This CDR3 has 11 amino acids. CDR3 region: CASSGTAGYTF. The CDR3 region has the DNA TGTGCCAGCAGTGGGACAGCCGGCTACACCTTC.

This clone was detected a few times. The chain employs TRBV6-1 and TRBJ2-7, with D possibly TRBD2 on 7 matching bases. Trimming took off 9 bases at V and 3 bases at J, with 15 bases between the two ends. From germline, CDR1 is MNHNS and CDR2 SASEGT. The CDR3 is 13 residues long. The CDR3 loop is CASGRGDNYEQYF. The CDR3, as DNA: TGTGCCAGTGGGAGGGGGGACAACTACGAGCAGTACTTC.

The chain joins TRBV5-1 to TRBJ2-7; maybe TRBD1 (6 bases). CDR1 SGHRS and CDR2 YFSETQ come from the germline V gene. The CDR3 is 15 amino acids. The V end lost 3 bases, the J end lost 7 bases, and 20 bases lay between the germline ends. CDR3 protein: CASSSQGSTANEQYF. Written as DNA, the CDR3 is TGCGCCAGCAGCTCACAGGGTTCTACCGCGAATGAGCAGTACTTC.

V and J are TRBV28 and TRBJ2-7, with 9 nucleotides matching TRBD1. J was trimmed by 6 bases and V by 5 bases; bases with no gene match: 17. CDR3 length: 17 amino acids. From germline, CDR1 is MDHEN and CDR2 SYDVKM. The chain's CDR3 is CASSTHSGGQGLLEQYF. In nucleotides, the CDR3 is TGTGCCAGCAGTACCCACTCGGGGGGACAGGGATTACTCGAGCAGTACTTC. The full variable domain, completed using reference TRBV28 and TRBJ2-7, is DVKVTQSSRYLVKRTGEKVFLECVQDMDHENMFWYRQDPGLGLRLIYFSYDVKMKEKGDIPEGYSVSREKKERFSLILESASTNQTSMYLCASSTHSGGQGLLEQYFGPGTRLTVT.

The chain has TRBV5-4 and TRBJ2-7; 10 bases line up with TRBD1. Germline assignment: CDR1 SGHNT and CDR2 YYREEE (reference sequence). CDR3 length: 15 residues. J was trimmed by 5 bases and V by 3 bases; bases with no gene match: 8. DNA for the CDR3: TGTGCCAGCAGCTCAGGGGGACAGGGGACCAACGAGCAGTACTTC. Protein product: CASSSGGQGTNEQYF.

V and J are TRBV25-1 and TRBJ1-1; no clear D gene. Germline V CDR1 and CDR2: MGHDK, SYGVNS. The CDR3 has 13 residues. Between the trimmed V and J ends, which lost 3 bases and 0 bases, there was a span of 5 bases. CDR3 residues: CASSDGLNTEAFF. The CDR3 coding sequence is TGTGCCAGCAGTGATGGGCTGAACACTGAAGCTTTCTTT.

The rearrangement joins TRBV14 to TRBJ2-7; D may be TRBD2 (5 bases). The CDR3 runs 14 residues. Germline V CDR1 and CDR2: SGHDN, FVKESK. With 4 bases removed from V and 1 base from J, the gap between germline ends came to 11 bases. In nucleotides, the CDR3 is TGTGCCAGCAGCCCACAGAGGGCGTCCTACGAGCAGTACTTC. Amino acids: CASSPQRASYEQYF.

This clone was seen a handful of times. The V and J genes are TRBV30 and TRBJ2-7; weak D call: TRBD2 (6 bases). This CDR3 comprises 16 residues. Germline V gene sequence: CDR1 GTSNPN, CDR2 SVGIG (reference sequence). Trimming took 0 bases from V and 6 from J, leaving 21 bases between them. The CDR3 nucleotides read TGTGCCTGGAGTGTTCCGCCGCTTGGAGGGGTGGGCGAGCAGTACTTC. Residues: CAWSVPPLGGVGEQYF.

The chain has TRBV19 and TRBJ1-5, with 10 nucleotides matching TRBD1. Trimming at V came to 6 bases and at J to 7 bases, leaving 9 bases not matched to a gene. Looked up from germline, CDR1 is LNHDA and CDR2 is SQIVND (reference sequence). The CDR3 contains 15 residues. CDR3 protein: CASSPTGGAGQPQHF. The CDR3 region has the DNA TGTGCCAGTAGCCCGACAGGGGGCGCCGGGCAGCCCCAGCATTTT.

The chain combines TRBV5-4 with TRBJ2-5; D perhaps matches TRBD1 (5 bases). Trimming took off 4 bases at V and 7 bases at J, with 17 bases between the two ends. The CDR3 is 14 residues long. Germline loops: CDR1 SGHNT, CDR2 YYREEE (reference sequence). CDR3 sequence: CASSLPRAAATQYF. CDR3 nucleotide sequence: TGTGCCAGCAGCCTGCCCAGGGCGGCGGCGACCCAGTACTTC.

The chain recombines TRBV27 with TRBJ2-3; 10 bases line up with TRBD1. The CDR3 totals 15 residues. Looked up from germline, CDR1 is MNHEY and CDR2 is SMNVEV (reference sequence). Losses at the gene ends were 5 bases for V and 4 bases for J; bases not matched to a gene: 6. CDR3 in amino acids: CASSLGTGEADTQYF. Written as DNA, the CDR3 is TGTGCCAGCAGTCTAGGGACAGGGGAGGCAGATACGCAGTATTTT.

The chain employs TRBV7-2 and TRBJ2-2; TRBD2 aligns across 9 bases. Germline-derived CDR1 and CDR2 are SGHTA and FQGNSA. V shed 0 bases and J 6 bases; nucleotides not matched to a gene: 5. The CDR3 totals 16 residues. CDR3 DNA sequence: TGTGCCAGCAGCTTAGCGCGGGGGGGGTCGGCCGGGGAGCTGTTTTTT. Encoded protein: CASSLARGGSAGELFF.

The CDR3 reads CASSRPWTDNYGYTF. DNA of the CDR3: TGTGCCAGCAGCCGACCATGGACAGATAACTATGGCTACACCTTC. The gene calls are TRBV28 and TRBJ1-2, with a weak D call TRBD1 (6 bases). Trimming left V 6 bases short and J 1 base short, with 15 bases between. The germline V gene encodes CDR1 MDHEN and CDR2 SYDVKM. The CDR3 covers 15 residues.

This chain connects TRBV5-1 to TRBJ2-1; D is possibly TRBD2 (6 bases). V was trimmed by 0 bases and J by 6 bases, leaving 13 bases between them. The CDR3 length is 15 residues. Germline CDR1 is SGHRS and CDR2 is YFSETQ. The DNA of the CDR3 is TGCGCCAGCAGCTTGGAGTGGGCTAGCGTCAATGAGCAGTTCTTC. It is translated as CASSLEWASVNEQFF.